This TCR beta chain came from a study of blood T cell repertoires in COVID-19. Across the study: Some COVID-19 samples were acute and others convalescent; all came from the United States, Italy and Spain. T cells, B-cell-depleted T cells, or PBMCs provided the cDNA or gDNA that served as material.

In the study's own analysis: Reference gene primer amplification gave estimated nucleated cell counts. Sequenced by immunoSEQ multiplex PCR; TCRdb stores in-frame clones only, minus some. That table furnishes V, J and clone size, whereas the DNA furnished D and trimming. Of 160,000 or so clones in the sample, less than 85% were seen once. Seattle-derived patients entered the study during active infection and were followed longitudinally. V was cut by 2 bases and J by 4 bases, with 12 bases left in between. Germline CDR1 MNHEY, CDR2 SVGAGI. CDR3 size: 15 residues. The clonotype originates from a woman aged 55-70 years with COVID-19, enrolled during active disease. The chain joins TRBV6-5 to TRBJ2-1; D is possibly TRBD1 (6 bases). The sample was peripheral blood. DNA for the CDR3: TGTGCCAGCAGTTACGAACTAGGACAGTACAATGAGCAGTTCTTC. Translating gives CASSYELGQYNEQFF.